This T cell receptor beta chain appears in the sequencing data of a study of T cell clones after liver transplantation. This table comes from immunoSEQ multiplex PCR, and its TCRdb copy is limited to in-frame clones, with some not included. The repertoire includes roughly 120,000 clones, 90% of them detected once, and around 0.86% sits in the top ten. Concerning this clone: The antigen is undetermined.

Study-wide findings and caveats: Low donor cell numbers restricted donor-reactive repertoire measurement in a couple of subjects. Post-transplant, graft-donor-reactive CD4 TCRbeta sequences in blood dropped significantly in most of the 8 subjects.

This clonotype was obtained from a human patient who received a liver transplant. Some T cells may be graft donor cells. The sample was CD4+ T cells from blood, taken 12 months after liver transplant.

CDR3 sequence: CASSQGTGNWNTEAFF. In DNA form, the CDR3 reads TGTGCCAGCAGCCAAGGGACAGGAAATTGGAACACTGAAGCTTTCTTT. This rearrangement joins TRBV4-2 to TRBJ1-1; 7 bases are shared with TRBD1. The J segment lost 1 base and the V segment lost 1 base, leaving 6 bases of the junction unmatched. The V gene's germline CDR1 is LGHNA and CDR2 YNFKEQ. The CDR3 sequence is 16 residues long.